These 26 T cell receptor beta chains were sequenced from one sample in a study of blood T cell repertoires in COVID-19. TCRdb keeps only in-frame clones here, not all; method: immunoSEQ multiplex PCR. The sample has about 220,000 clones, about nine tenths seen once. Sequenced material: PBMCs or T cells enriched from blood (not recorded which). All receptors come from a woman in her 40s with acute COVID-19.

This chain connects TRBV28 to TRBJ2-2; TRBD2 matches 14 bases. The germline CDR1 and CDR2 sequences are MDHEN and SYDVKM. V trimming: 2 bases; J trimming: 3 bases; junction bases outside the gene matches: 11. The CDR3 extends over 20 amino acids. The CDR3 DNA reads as TGTGCCAGCAGTTTAACCCTACCGGGACTAGCGGGGGCATACACCGGGGAGCTGTTTTTT. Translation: CASSLTLPGLAGAYTGELFF.

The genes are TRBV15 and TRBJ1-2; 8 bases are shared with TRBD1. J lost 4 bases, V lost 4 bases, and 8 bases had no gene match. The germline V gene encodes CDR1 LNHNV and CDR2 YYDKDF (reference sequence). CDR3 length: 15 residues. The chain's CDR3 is CATSKAQGAVYGYTF. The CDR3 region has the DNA TGTGCCACCAGCAAAGCCCAGGGGGCCGTCTATGGCTACACCTTC.

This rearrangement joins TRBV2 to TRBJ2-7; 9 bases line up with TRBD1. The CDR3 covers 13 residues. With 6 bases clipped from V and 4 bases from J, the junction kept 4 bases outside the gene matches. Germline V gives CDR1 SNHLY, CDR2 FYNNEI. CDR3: CASRRTGEYEQYV. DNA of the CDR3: TGTGCCAGCAGGCGGACAGGGGAATACGAGCAGTACGTC.

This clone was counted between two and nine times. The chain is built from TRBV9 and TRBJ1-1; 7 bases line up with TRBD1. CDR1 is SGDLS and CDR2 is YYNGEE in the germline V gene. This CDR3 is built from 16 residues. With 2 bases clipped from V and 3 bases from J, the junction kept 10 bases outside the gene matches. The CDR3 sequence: CASSVGQAVQDTEAFF. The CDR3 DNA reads TGTGCCAGCAGCGTTGGACAGGCGGTTCAGGACACTGAAGCTTTCTTT.

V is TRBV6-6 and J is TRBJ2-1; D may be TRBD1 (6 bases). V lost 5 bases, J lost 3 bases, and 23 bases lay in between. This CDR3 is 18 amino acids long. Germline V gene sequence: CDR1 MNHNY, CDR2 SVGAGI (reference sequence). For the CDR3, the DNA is TGTGCCAGCAGTCTCGCTCTTCACAGGGATCGACTCTACAATGAGCAGTTCTTC. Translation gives CASSLALHRDRLYNEQFF.

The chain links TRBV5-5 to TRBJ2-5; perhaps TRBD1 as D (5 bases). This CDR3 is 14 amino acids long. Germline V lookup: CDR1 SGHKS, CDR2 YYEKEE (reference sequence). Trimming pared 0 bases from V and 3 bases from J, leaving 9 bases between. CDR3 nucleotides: TGTGCCAGCAGCTTGGCAGGGTGGAAAGAGACCCAGTACTTC. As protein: CASSLAGWKETQYF. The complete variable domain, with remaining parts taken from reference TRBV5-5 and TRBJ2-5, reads DAGVTQSPTHLIKTRGQQVTLRCSPISGHKSVSWYQQVLGQGPQFIFQYYEKEERGRGNFPDRFSARQFPNYSSELNVNALLLGDSALYLCASSLAGWKETQYFGPGTRLLVL.

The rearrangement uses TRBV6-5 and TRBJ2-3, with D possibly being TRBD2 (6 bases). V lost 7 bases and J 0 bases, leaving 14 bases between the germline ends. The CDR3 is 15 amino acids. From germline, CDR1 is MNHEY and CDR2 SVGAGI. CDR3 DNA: TGTGCCAGCACGGTGGGGGGATTTAGCACAGATACGCAGTATTTT. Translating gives CASTVGGFSTDTQYF.

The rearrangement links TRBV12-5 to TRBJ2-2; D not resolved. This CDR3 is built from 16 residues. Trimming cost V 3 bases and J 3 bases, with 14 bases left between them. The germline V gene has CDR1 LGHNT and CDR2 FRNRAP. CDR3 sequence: CASGFGSLGHTGELFF. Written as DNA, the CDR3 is TGTGCTAGTGGTTTTGGAAGCCTTGGGCACACCGGGGAGCTGTTTTTT.

The CDR3 sequence: CASSLAGRRNTEAFF. In DNA, the CDR3 is TGTGCCAGCAGCTTAGCGGGGCGTCGGAACACTGAAGCTTTCTTT. The chain recombines TRBV7-9 with TRBJ1-1; maybe TRBD1 (5 bases). The V gene lost 0 bases and the J gene lost 1 base, with 9 bases spanning the gap. This CDR3 is built from 15 residues. Per the germline V gene, CDR1 is SEHNR and CDR2 is FQNEAQ (reference sequence).

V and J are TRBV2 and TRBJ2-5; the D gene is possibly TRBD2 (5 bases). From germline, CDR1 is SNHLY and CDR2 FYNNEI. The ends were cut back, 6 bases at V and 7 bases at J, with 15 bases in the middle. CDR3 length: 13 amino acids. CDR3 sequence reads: CASSELASGTQYF. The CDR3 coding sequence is TGTGCCAGCAGCGAGCTAGCTTCCGGGACCCAGTACTTC.

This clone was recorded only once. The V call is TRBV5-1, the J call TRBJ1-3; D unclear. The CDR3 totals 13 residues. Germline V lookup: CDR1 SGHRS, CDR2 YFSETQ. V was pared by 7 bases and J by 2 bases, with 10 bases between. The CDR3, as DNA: TGCGCCAGCGCGGGGTTAACTGGAAACACCATATATTTT. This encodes CASAGLTGNTIYF.

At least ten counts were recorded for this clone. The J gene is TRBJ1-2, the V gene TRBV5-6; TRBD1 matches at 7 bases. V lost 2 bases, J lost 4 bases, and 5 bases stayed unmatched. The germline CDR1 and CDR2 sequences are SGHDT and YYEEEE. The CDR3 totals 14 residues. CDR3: CASSFGQVPYGYTF. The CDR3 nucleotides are TGTGCCAGCAGCTTTGGACAGGTCCCCTATGGCTACACCTTC.

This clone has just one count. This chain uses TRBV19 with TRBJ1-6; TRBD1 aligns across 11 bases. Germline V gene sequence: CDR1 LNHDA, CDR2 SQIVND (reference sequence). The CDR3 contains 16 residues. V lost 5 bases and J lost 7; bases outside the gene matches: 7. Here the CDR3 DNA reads TGTGCCAGTAGTCGGACAGGGGGCTTCGACAATTCACCCCTCCACTTT. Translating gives CASSRTGGFDNSPLHF.

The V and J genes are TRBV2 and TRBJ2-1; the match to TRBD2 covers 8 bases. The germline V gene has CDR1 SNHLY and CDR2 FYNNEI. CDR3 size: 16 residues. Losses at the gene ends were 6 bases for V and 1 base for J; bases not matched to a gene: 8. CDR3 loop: CASRKPGGGSYNEQFF. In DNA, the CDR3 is TGTGCCAGCAGGAAACCCGGGGGGGGATCCTACAATGAGCAGTTCTTC.

As DNA, the CDR3 is TGTGCCAGCGGGGACACAGCTAACTATGGCTACACCTTC. Translated: CASGDTANYGYTF. The chain has TRBV9 and TRBJ1-2, with D perhaps TRBD1 (6 bases). The V gene's germline CDR1 is SGDLS and CDR2 YYNGEE. The V and J ends lost 7 bases and 0 bases respectively, with 10 bases between them. The CDR3 length is 13 residues.

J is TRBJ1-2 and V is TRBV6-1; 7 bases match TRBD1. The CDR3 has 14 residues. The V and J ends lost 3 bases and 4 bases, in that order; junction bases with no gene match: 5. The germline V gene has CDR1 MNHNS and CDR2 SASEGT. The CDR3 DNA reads TGTGCCAGCAGTGAGTGGACAGGTTCCTATGGCTACACCTTC. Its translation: CASSEWTGSYGYTF.

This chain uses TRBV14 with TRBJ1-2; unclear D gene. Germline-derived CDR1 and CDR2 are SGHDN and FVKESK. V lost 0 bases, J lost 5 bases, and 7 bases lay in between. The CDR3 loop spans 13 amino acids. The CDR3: CASSQDEVYGYTF. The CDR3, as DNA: TGTGCCAGCAGCCAAGATGAGGTTTATGGCTACACCTTC.

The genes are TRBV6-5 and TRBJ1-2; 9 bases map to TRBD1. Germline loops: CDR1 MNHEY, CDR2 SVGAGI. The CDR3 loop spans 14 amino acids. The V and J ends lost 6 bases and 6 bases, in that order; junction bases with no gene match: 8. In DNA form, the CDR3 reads TGTGCCAGCAGCGGACAGGGGATTCTCCATGGCTACACCTTC. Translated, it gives CASSGQGILHGYTF.

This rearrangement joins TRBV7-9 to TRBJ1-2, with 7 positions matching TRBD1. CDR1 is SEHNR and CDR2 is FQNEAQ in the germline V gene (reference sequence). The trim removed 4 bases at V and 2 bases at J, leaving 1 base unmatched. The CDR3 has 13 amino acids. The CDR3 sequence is CASSSGQNYGYTF. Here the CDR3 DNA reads TGTGCCAGCAGCTCGGGACAGAACTATGGCTACACCTTC.

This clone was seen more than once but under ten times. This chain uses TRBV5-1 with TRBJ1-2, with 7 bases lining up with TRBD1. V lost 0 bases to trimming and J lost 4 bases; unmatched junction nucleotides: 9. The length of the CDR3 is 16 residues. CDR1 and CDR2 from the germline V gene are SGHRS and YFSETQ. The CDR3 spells CASSLATGSVAYGYTF. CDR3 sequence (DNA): TGCGCCAGCAGCTTGGCGACAGGGTCCGTGGCCTATGGCTACACCTTC.

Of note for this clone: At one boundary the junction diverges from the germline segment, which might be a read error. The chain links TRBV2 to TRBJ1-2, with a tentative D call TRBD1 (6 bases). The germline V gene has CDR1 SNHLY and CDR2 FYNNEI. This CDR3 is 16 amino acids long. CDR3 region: CASREGDIEWLYGYTF. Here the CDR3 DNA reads TGTGCCAGCAGAGAAGGGGACATCGAGTGGCTCTATGGCTACACCTTC.

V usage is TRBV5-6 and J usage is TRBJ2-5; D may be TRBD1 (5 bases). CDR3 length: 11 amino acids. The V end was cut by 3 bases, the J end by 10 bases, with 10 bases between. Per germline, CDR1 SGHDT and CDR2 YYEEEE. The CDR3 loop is CASSSGSFQYF. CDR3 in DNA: TGTGCCAGCAGCTCAGGGTCTTTCCAGTACTTC.

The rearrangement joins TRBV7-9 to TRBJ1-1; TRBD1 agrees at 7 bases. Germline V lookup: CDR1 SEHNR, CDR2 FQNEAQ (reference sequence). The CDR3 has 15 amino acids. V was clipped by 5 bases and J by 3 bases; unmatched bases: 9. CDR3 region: CASSPGQEIYTEAFF. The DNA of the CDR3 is TGTGCCAGCAGCCCAGGACAGGAGATCTACACTGAAGCTTTCTTT.

The CDR3 reads CASRLGANQPQHF. CDR3 sequence (DNA): TGTGCCAGCCGGCTAGGGGCTAATCAGCCCCAGCATTTT. The chain couples TRBV2 to TRBJ1-5, with D possibly being TRBD1 (5 bases). Per germline, CDR1 SNHLY and CDR2 FYNNEI. Trimming cost V 8 bases and J 4 bases, with 12 bases left between them. The CDR3 has 13 residues. Combining the CDR3 with reference TRBV2 and TRBJ1-5 gives the whole variable domain EPEVTQTPSHQVTQMGQEVILRCVPISNHLYFYWYRQILGQKVEFLVSFYNNEISEKSEIFDDQFSVERPDGSNFTLKIRSTKLEDSAMYFCASRLGANQPQHFGDGTRLSIL.

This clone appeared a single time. CDR3 loop: CASSEDFSNQPQHF. CDR3 coding DNA: TGTGCCAGCAGTGAAGACTTTAGCAATCAGCCCCAGCATTTT. This chain connects TRBV6-1 to TRBJ1-5; D gene ambiguous. This CDR3 has 14 residues. The V gene's germline CDR1 is MNHNS and CDR2 SASEGT. The V gene lost 1 base and the J gene lost 0 bases, with 4 bases spanning the gap.

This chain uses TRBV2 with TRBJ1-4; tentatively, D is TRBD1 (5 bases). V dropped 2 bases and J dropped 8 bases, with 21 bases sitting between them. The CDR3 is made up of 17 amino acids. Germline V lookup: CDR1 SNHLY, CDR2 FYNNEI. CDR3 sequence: CASSERGYGGAEEKLFF. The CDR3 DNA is TGTGCCAGCAGTGAAAGGGGTTACGGGGGAGCAGAAGAAAAACTGTTTTTT.